The rows below give T cell receptor beta chains drawn from one sample of a study of cytomegalovirus exposure and HLA in healthy donors. The repertoire was sequenced with immunoSEQ multiplex PCR; TCRdb's copy has only in-frame clones and lacks some. Of 100,000 to 150,000 clones in the sample, about 80% were seen once. The sequencing input was PBMCs. The receptors derive from a man aged 40-49 years in good health and CMV-seronegative. Each CDR3 is given without its conserved first and last residue. The order of the fields is V gene, J gene, CDR3 protein.

V: TRBV7-8
J: TRBJ1-4
CDR3: ASSPHRGDEKLF

V: TRBV7-3
J: TRBJ2-3
CDR3: ASSLWGQGGSDTQY

V: TRBV5-6
J: TRBJ2-5
CDR3: ASSRQGDQY

V: TRBV10-2
J: TRBJ2-2
CDR3: ASSDPETSGRLTGELF

V: TRBV5-1
J: TRBJ1-2
CDR3: ASSIQGSEDYGYT

V: TRBV28
J: TRBJ2-5
CDR3: ASSQAGTSVKETQY

V: TRBV30
J: TRBJ1-5
CDR3: AWSNGDRVHQPQH

V: TRBV2
J: TRBJ1-2
CDR3: ASSPRAGGGGYGYT

V: TRBV4-1
J: TRBJ1-2
CDR3: ASSQHLGQGYGYT

V: TRBV30
J: TRBJ2-7
CDR3: AWSVMGQPSYEQY

V: TRBV4-2
J: TRBJ2-1
CDR3: ASSPGTSDYNEQF

V: TRBV5-1
J: TRBJ1-2
CDR3: ASSLAPGANYGYT

V: TRBV7-9
J: TRBJ2-3
CDR3: ASRVGLSTDTQY

V: TRBV30
J: TRBJ2-2
CDR3: AWRWTVGELF

V: TRBV5-1
J: TRBJ2-2
CDR3: ASSLSGGFETGELF

V: TRBV28
J: TRBJ1-4
CDR3: ASNWRGTNEKLF

V: TRBV10-1
J: TRBJ1-4
CDR3: ASGNGQANEKLF

V: TRBV5-1
J: TRBJ2-2
CDR3: ASRGQENTGELF